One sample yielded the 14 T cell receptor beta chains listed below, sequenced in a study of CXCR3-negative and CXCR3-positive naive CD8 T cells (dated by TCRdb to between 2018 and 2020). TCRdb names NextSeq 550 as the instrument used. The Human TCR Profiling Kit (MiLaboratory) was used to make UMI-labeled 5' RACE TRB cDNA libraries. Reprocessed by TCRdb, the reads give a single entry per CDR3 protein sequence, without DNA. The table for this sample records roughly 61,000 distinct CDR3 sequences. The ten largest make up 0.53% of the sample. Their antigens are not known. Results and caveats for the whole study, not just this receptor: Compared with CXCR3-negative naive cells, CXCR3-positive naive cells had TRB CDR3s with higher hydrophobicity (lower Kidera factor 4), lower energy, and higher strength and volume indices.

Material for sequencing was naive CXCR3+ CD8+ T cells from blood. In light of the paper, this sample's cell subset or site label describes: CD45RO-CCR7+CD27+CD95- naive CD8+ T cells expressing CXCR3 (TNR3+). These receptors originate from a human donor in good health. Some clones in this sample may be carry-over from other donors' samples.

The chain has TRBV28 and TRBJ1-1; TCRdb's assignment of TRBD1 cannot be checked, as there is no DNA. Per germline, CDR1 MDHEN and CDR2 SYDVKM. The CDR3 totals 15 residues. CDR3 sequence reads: CASSGGDSMNTEAFF. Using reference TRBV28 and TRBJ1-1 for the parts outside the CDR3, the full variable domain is DVKVTQSSRYLVKRTGEKVFLECVQDMDHENMFWYRQDPGLGLRLIYFSYDVKMKEKGDIPEGYSVSREKKERFSLILESASTNQTSMYLCASSGGDSMNTEAFFGQGTRLTVV.

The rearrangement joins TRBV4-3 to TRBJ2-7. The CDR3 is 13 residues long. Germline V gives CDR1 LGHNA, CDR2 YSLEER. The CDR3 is CASSQGIPYEQYF.

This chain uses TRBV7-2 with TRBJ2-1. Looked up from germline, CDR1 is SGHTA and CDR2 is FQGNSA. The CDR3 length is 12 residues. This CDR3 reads CASSLAYNEQFF.

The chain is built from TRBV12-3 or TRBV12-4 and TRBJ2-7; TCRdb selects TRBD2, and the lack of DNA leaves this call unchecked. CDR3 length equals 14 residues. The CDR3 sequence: CASRVEEGAGEQYF.

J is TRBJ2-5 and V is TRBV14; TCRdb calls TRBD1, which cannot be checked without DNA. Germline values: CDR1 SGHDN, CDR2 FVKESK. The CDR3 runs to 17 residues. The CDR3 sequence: CASSTGWGAPTLETQYF.

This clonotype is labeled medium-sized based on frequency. This CDR3 reads CASSLGGSYEQYF. V usage is TRBV11-3 and J usage is TRBJ2-7. The CDR3 runs 13 residues. The germline gives CDR1 SGHNT, CDR2 YENEEA.

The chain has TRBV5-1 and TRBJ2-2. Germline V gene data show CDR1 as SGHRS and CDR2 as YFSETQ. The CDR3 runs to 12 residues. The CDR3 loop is CATRGNTGGLFF.

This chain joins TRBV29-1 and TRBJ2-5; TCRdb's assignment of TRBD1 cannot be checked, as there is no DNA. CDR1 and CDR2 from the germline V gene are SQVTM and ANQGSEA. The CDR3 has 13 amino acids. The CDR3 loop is CSATTWGTETQYF.

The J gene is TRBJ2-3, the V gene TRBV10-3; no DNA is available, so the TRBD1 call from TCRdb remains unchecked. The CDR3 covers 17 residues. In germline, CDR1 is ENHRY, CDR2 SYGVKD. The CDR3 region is CAIRGEGQGTSTDTQYF.

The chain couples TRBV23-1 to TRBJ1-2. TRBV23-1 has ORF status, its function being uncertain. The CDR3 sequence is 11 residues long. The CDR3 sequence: CASSQSGRDAF.

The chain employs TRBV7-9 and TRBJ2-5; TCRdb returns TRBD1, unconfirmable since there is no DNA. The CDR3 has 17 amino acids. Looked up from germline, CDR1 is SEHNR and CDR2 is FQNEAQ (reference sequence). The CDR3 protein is CASRSTEGTGDQETQYF.

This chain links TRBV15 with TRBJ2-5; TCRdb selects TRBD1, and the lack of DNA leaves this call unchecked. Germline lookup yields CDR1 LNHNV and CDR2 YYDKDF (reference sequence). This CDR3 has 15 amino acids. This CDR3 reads CATSRRRQAQETQYF.

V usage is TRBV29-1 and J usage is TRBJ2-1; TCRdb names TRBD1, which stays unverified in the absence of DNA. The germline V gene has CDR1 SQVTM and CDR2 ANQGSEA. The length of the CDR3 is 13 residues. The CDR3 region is CSVGGQGRNEQFF.

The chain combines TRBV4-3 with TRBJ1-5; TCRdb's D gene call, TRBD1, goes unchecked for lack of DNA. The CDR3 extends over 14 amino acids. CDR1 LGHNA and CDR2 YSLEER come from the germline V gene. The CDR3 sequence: CASSLHRGNQPQHF.